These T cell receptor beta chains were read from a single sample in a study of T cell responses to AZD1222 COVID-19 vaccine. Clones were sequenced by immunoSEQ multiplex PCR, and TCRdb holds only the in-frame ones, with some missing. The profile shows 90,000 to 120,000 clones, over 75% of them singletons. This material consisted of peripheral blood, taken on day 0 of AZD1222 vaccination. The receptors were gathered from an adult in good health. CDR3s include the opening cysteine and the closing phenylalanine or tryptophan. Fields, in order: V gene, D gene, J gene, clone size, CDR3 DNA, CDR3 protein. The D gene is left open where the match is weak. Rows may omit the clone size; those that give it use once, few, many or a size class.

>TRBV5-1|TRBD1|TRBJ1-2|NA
TGCGCCAGCAGCTTCACAGGGGGCGCAAACTATGGCTACACCTTC
CASSFTGGANYGYTF
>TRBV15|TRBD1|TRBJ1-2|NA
TGTGCCACCAGCAGAGAGGCAGGGGGCTATGGCTACACCTTC
CATSREAGGYGYTF
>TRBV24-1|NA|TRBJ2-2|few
TGTGCCACCAGTGAGAACACCGGGGAGCTGTTTTTT
CATSENTGELFF
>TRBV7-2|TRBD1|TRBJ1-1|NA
TGTGCCAGCAGCTTAGCCGACAGGGGGCAAACTGAAGCTTTCTTT
CASSLADRGQTEAFF
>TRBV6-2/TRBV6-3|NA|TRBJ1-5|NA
TGTGCCAGCAGTTACCAGGGGCGTCAGCCCCAGCATTTT
CASSYQGRQPQHF
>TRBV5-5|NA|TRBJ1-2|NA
TGTGCCAGCAGCTTTAGCCGGAGTCCTCTAAATAACTATGGCTACACCTTC
CASSFSRSPLNNYGYTF
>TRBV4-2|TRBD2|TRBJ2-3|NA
TGTGCCAGCAGCTTAGCGGGGGGGGACACAGATACGCAGTATTTT
CASSLAGGDTDTQYF
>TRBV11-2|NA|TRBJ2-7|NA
TGTGCCAGCAGCTTATACCGCAGCTACGAGCAGTACTTC
CASSLYRSYEQYF
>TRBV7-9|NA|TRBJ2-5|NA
TGTGCCAGCAGCTGGGGGGTTTCGGACCAGTACTTC
CASSWGVSDQYF
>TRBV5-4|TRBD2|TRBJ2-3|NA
TGTGCCAGCAGCTCTCAACTAGCGGCCCCCACAGATACGCAGTATTTT
CASSSQLAAPTDTQYF
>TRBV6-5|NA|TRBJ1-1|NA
TGTGCCAGCAGTCCACAGACAGGTAACACTGAAGCTTTCTTT
CASSPQTGNTEAFF
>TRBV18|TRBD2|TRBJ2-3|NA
TGTGCCAGCTCACCAGAGCTAGCGGGGGACACACATACGCAGTATTTT
CASSPELAGDTHTQYF
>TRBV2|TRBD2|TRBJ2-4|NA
TGTGCCAGCTTTGGAGCGGGGGAATCAAACGTGGCCAAAAACATTCAGTACTTC
CASFGAGESNVAKNIQYF